A single sample gave rise to the 4 T cell receptor beta chains below, sequenced in a study of cytomegalovirus exposure and HLA in healthy donors. 60 Vbeta and 13 Jbeta primers were used in PCR. The protocol was immunoSEQ multiplex PCR, while the TCRdb copy is restricted to in-frame clones and leaves out a portion. The repertoire includes some 180,000 clones, almost 85% of them detected once, and under 3% sits in the top ten. Specimen: PBMCs. The source is a woman aged 50 to 65 in good health and CMV-seronegative.

The sample holds a few counts of this clone. The chain employs TRBV7-8 and TRBJ1-2; 7 bases agree with TRBD1. Germline CDR1 is SGHVS and CDR2 is FQNEAQ. After removal of 3 bases from V and 8 bases from J, the junction contained 3 bases not matched to a gene. The CDR3 consists of 12 residues. The CDR3 protein is CASSFGTDGYTF. The CDR3 nucleotides read TGTGCCAGCAGCTTTGGGACAGACGGCTACACCTTC.

This clone showed up just once. The chain has TRBV27 and TRBJ1-3; D is possibly TRBD1 (6 bases). Trimming took off 2 bases at V and 4 bases at J, with 12 bases between the two ends. The CDR3 is 15 amino acids. Germline lookup yields CDR1 MNHEY and CDR2 SMNVEV (reference sequence). In DNA, the CDR3 is TGTGCCAGCAGTTTAGCCGGGGGGCCCGGAAACACCATATATTTT. It yields the protein CASSLAGGPGNTIYF.

This rearrangement joins TRBV20-1 to TRBJ2-7, with TRBD2 matching over 7 bases. Germline CDR1 is DFQATT and CDR2 is SNEGSKA (reference sequence). Trimming at V came to 2 bases and at J to 5 bases, leaving 0 bases not matched to a gene. This CDR3 spans 11 amino acids. DNA for the CDR3: TGCAGTGCTAGACGGGGGGACGAGCAGTACTTC. It codes for CSARRGDEQYF.

This clone has just a few counts. The chain links TRBV5-1 to TRBJ2-2; 9 bases line up with TRBD1. The CDR3 has 14 amino acids. V was clipped by 4 bases and J by 7 bases; unmatched bases: 5. Germline loops: CDR1 SGHRS, CDR2 YFSETQ. The CDR3 region is CASSRTGVDGELFF. The CDR3 nucleotides are TGCGCCAGCAGCCGGACAGGGGTAGACGGGGAGCTGTTTTTT.